The present TCR beta chain was sequenced within a study of T cell repertoires and HLA-DP antigens. Per germline, CDR1 SGHVS and CDR2 FQNEAQ. V lost 5 bases to trimming and J lost 0 bases, with 10 bases between them. There are 15 residues in the CDR3. Comments on this clone: Its antigen is currently unknown.

Sequencing used immunoSEQ multiplex PCR; TCRdb keeps in-frame clones, though not all of them. The data contain about 73,000 clones, roughly 75% of them singletons. This chain joins TRBV7-8 and TRBJ2-2; no clear D gene. This TCR was recovered from a man between 60 and 70 years old in good health and CMV-seronegative. Sample: CD4+ T cells from PBMCs. CDR3 bases: TGTGCCAGCAGCGCCCAGACAACGAACACCGGGGAGCTGTTTTTT. Amino acids: CASSAQTTNTGELFF.